This T cell receptor beta chain was identified in a study of shared clonotypes between healthy human individuals. Study details: Three plates each covered CD4 naive and memory; CD8 naive two, CD8 memory one.

The CDR3 contains 13 residues. V lost 3 bases, J lost 6 bases, and 9 bases lay in between. Looked up from germline, CDR1 is MDHEN and CDR2 is SYDVKM. As handled by the study authors: ImmunoSEQ output held junction-only sequences without quality scores, so filtering differed. Produced via immunoSEQ multiplex PCR; TCRdb's table is partial and in-frame only. Clone size and V and J calls were adopted from that table, with D and trimming inferred from the DNA. The table has approximately 590,000 clones, around 95% seen once; the top ten hold 0.095% to 0.12%. Selected positively for CCR7 and CD45RO-negative, naive CD8 cells excluded terminally differentiated effector memory CD45RA+ cells.

The sample was naive CD8+ T cells sorted from blood. This clonotype was obtained from a woman in her twenties or thirties in good health. The chain couples TRBV28 to TRBJ2-1, with TRBD1 as a possible D gene (5 bases). The CDR3 DNA is TGTGCCAGCAGTTTGCAGGGTTTCAATGAGCAGTTCTTC. Encoded protein: CASSLQGFNEQFF.